The 3 T cell receptor beta chains listed next were all sequenced from one sample in a study of T cell clonality in common variable immunodeficiency. Overall study findings and caveats: Common variable immunodeficiency TCR beta sequences reportedly had fewer deletions and N-nucleotide insertions.

TCRdb's copy holds only in-frame clones and misses some; the assay was immunoSEQ multiplex PCR. The profile covers 20,000 to 30,000 clones, none occurring a single time. Their specific antigens are unknown. The sequenced sample was peripheral blood mononuclear cells. These receptors all stem from a human donor with common variable immunodeficiency.

Note on this clone: The read terminates 3 residues before the CDR3 end, so the remaining end is supplied by the germline J gene. The chain joins TRBV30 to TRBJ2-7, with D perhaps matching TRBD1 (6 bases). This CDR3 is 14 amino acids long. Trimming removed 2 bases at V and 2 bases at J, with 13 bases between. Germline values: CDR1 GTSNPN, CDR2 SVGIG (reference sequence). The CDR3 sequence is CAWSPGQRPYEQYF. CDR3 bases read: TGTGCCTGGAGTCCGGGACAAAGACCCTACGAG. Full variable domain (outside the CDR3, taken from reference TRBV30 and TRBJ2-7): SQTIHQWPATLVQPVGSPLSLECTVEGTSNPNLYWYRQAAGRGLQLLFYSVGIGQISSEVPQNLSASRPQDRQFILSSKKLLLSDSGFYLCAWSPGQRPYEQYFGPGTRLTVT.

This clone came up many times. The read falls 3 residues short of the CDR3 end, and the missing part is taken from the germline J gene. This chain joins TRBV20-1 and TRBJ2-5; 12 bases are a match to TRBD2. The CDR3 covers 15 residues. The J segment lost 5 bases and the V segment lost 3 bases, leaving 7 bases of the junction unmatched. The germline V gene encodes CDR1 DFQATT and CDR2 SNEGSKA (reference sequence). CDR3 in amino acids: CSASSLAGGPETQYF. The CDR3 DNA, read in part, is TGCAGTGCTAGTTCGCTAGCGGGAGGGCCGGAGACC.

A word on this clone: The read is 3 residues too short to cover the CDR3 end, so that end is filled in from the germline J gene. The chain recombines TRBV19 with TRBJ2-2, with TRBD2 identical over 11 bases. V trimming: 2 bases; J trimming: 6 bases; junction bases outside the gene matches: 11. CDR1 and CDR2 (germline): LNHDA, SQIVND (reference sequence). CDR3 length: 18 residues. The CDR3 loop reads CASSIQDSGRAKAGELFF. The covered CDR3 bases are TGTGCCAGTAGTATACAGGATAGCGGGAGGGCCAAAGCCGGGGAG.